This T cell receptor beta chain was recorded in a study of blood T cell repertoires in COVID-19. V dropped 2 bases and J dropped 0 bases, with 10 bases sitting between them. From germline, CDR1 is LNHDA and CDR2 SQIVND (reference sequence). The CDR3 has 16 residues. Generated by immunoSEQ multiplex PCR, the TCRdb table keeps only in-frame clones and is missing some. The sample records 120,000 to 150,000 clones, 80% being singletons. The V call is TRBV19, the J call TRBJ2-2; the D is unclear. Specimen: peripheral blood. This TCR derives from a woman in her forties or fifties with acute or convalescent COVID-19. This CDR3 reads CASSIRWATNTGELFF. In DNA form, the CDR3 reads TGTGCCAGTAGTATAAGATGGGCTACGAACACCGGGGAGCTGTTTTTT.